The following is a T cell receptor beta chain sequence with its context. The sample comes from a study of blood T cell repertoires in COVID-19. Overall study: Material from acute and convalescent COVID-19 was sourced from the United States, Italy and Spain.

Data came from immunoSEQ multiplex PCR; TCRdb stores just in-frame clones and leaves some out. The sample yields around 250,000 clones, roughly 88% seen once. The V end lost 6 bases, the J end lost 4 bases, and 17 bases lay between the germline ends. The germline V gene encodes CDR1 MNHEY and CDR2 SVGAGI. There are 15 residues in the CDR3. Sequencing used peripheral blood. This clonotype was obtained from a man older than 75 with acute or convalescent COVID-19. The V call is TRBV6-5, the J call TRBJ2-3; unclear D gene. CDR3 in amino acids: CASSRRLSRADTQYF. CDR3 bases: TGTGCCAGCAGCCGTAGACTCTCCCGCGCAGATACGCAGTATTTT.